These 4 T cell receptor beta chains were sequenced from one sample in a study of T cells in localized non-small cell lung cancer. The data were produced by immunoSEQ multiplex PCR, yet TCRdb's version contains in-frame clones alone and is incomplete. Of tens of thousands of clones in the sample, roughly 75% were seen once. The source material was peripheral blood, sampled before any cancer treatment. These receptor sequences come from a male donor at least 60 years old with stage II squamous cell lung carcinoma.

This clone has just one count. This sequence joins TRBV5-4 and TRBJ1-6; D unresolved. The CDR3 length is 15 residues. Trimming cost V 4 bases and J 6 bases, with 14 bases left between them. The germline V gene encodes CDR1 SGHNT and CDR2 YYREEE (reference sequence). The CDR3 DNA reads TGTGCCAGCAGCCCCGGTGGGGTAGTTAATTCACCCCTCCACTTT. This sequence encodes CASSPGGVVNSPLHF.

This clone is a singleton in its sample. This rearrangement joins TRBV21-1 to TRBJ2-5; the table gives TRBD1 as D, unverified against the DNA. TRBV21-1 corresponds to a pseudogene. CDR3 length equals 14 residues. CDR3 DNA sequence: TGTGCCAGCAGGAGGTGTCCAGGGCGAGAGACCCAGTACTTC. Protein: CASRRCPGRETQYF.

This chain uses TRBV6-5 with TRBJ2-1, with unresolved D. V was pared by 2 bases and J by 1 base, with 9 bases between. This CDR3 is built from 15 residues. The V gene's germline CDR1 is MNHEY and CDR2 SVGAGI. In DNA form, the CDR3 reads TGTGCCAGCAGTTACGGCAGATATTCCTACAATGAGCAGTTCTTC. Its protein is CASSYGRYSYNEQFF.

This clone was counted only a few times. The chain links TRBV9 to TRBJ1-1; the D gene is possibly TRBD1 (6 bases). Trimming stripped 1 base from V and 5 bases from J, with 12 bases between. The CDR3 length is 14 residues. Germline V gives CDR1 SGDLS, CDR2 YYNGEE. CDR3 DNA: TGTGCCAGCAGCGTACCCTTAGGGGGAACTGAAGCTTTCTTT. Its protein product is CASSVPLGGTEAFF.